Below are 9 T cell receptor beta chains sequenced from a single sample in a study of control samples from healthy donors and cancer patients. Some clones are missing from TCRdb's copy, which holds only in-frame ones; the method was immunoSEQ multiplex PCR. The table records about 65,000 clones, over 75% of them present only once. What was sequenced was PBMCs. The receptors come from a woman aged 45-60 years with colorectal cancer.

The sample holds one count of this clone. This chain joins TRBV7-8 and TRBJ2-2; D unclear. This CDR3 comprises 14 residues. Trimming removed 6 bases from V and 6 bases from J, with 14 bases in between. Germline CDR1 SGHVS, CDR2 FQNEAQ. This CDR3 reads CASSSLSGSGELFF. CDR3 nucleotide sequence: TGTGCCAGCAGTTCCTTGTCGGGCTCCGGGGAGCTGTTTTTT.

CDR3 coding DNA: TGTGCCAGCAGCCAACCCCCGCCCAGACTAGCGGGATTGACTGAGCAGTTCTTC. This sequence encodes CASSQPPPRLAGLTEQFF. This chain uses TRBV3-1 (or the pseudogene TRBV3-2) with TRBJ2-1, with 11 bases identical to TRBD2. Germline values: CDR1 LGHDT, CDR2 YNNKEL (reference sequence). The trim removed 2 bases at V and 9 bases at J, leaving 15 bases unmatched. The CDR3 extends over 18 amino acids.

The chain is built from TRBV12-3 or TRBV12-4 and TRBJ2-3; the D is unclear. The length of the CDR3 is 12 residues. V lost 3 bases and J lost 4, with 5 bases in between. CDR3 in DNA: TGTGCCAGCAGTTTCATGTCAGATACGCAGTATTTT. Amino acids: CASSFMSDTQYF.

This clone was detected once. The chain links TRBV4-2 to TRBJ2-6; 12 nucleotides align to TRBD2. This CDR3 region has 19 residues. CDR1 and CDR2 from the germline V gene are LGHNA and YNFKEQ. Trimming at V came to 1 base and at J to 0 bases, leaving 4 bases not matched to a gene. The CDR3 loop reads CASSQGLAGGRSGANVLTF. In DNA, the CDR3 is TGTGCCAGCAGCCAAGGTCTAGCGGGAGGGCGCTCTGGGGCCAACGTCCTGACTTTC.

Here the CDR3 DNA reads TGTGCCAGCAGTCAAGGGACAGGGAGAGAGACCCAGTACTTC. This gives the protein CASSQGTGRETQYF. V and J are TRBV27 and TRBJ2-5; 9 bases agree with TRBD1. The CDR3 sequence is 14 residues long. The V gene's germline CDR1 is MNHEY and CDR2 SMNVEV (reference sequence). V gave up 5 bases and J gave up 4 bases; unmatched junction bases: 5.

The genes are TRBV29-1 and TRBJ2-7; D gene unclear. Trimming stripped 1 base from V and 3 bases from J, with 10 bases between. CDR3 length equals 13 residues. Germline CDR1 reads SQVTM; CDR2 reads ANQGSEA. DNA of the CDR3: TGCAGCGTTGAAGTCACAGCCAACTACGAGCAGTACTTC. It encodes CSVEVTANYEQYF.

This chain links TRBV27 with TRBJ2-3; 14 positions agree with TRBD2. V trimming: 8 bases; J trimming: 0 bases; junction bases outside the gene matches: 10. The CDR3 length is 18 residues. From germline, CDR1 is MNHEY and CDR2 SMNVEV (reference sequence). CDR3 bases: TGTGCCAGCGCAACCGGGACTAGCGGGAGTTTGAGCACAGATACGCAGTATTTT. Amino acid sequence: CASATGTSGSLSTDTQYF.

This clone was counted between two and nine times. The chain employs TRBV6-5 and TRBJ1-2; TRBD1 matches 7 bases. V shed 6 bases and J 4 bases; nucleotides not matched to a gene: 5. Germline assignment: CDR1 MNHEY and CDR2 SVGAGI. The CDR3 has 13 residues. The chain's CDR3 is CASSKDRTYGYTF. Here the CDR3 DNA reads TGTGCCAGCAGCAAGGACAGGACCTATGGCTACACCTTC.

The V gene is TRBV5-1, the J gene TRBJ2-1, with D possibly TRBD1 on 5 matching bases. The V and J ends lost 0 bases and 6 bases respectively, with 13 bases between them. The CDR3 is 15 amino acids. Per the germline V gene, CDR1 is SGHRS and CDR2 is YFSETQ. CDR3 nucleotide sequence: TGCGCCAGCAGCTTGGTAACAGGTTCGAGCAATGAGCAGTTCTTC. As protein: CASSLVTGSSNEQFF.